One sample yielded the 13 T cell receptor beta chains listed below, sequenced in a study of shared clonotypes between healthy human individuals. Assay used: immunoSEQ multiplex PCR; TCRdb lists only in-frame clones, some missing. The sample has under 700,000 clones, approximately 95% seen once. Naive CD8 cells lacked CD45RO and underwent positive selection for CCR7, leaving out terminally differentiated effector memory CD45RA+ cells. Sequences were obtained from naive CD8+ T cells sorted from blood. These TCRs come from a woman in her 30s in good health.

V is TRBV5-8 and J is TRBJ1-1; D uncertain. Trimming took off 0 bases at V and 6 bases at J, with 3 bases between the two ends. This CDR3 contains 11 residues. Germline values: CDR1 SGHTS, CDR2 YDEGEE. The CDR3 loop reads CASSLGPEAFF. The CDR3 region has the DNA TGTGCCAGCAGCTTGGGCCCTGAAGCTTTCTTT.

The chain joins TRBV27 to TRBJ2-7; D possibly corresponds to TRBD2 (6 bases). This CDR3 has 16 amino acids. Trimming shortened V by 0 bases and J by 4 bases, and 16 bases separated the two germline ends. The germline V gene encodes CDR1 MNHEY and CDR2 SMNVEV (reference sequence). The CDR3 here is CASSLSAGTYEYEQYF. The CDR3 bases are TGTGCCAGCAGTTTATCAGCCGGGACTTACGAATACGAGCAGTACTTC.

This clone showed up just a few times. The same CDR3 is also encoded by other DNA sequences in this sample. The chain couples TRBV5-4 to TRBJ2-1; D gene unclear. The germline V gene encodes CDR1 SGHNT and CDR2 YYREEE (reference sequence). Trimming removed 4 bases from V and 6 bases from J, with 5 bases in between. This CDR3 has 11 amino acids. CDR3 in DNA: TGTGCCAGCAGCCTTCTCAATGAGCAGTTCTTC. This translates into CASSLLNEQFF. Complete variable domain (other parts from reference TRBV5-4 and TRBJ2-1): ETGVTQSPTHLIKTRGQQVTLRCSSQSGHNTVSWYQQALGQGPQFIFQYYREEENGRGNFPPRFSGLQFPNYSSELNVNALELDDSALYLCASSLLNEQFFGPGTRLTVL.

The chain combines TRBV29-1 with TRBJ2-1; weak D call: TRBD2 (6 bases). The CDR3 sequence is 14 residues long. V lost 8 bases, J lost 1 base, and 15 bases lay in between. CDR1 and CDR2 from the germline V gene are SQVTM and ANQGSEA. CDR3 coding DNA: TGCAGCTCTGCAGGGCGGGATTCCTACAATGAGCAGTTCTTC. It codes for CSSAGRDSYNEQFF.

Points on this clone: The junction shows a germline mismatch at one end, possibly a read error. The J gene is TRBJ2-2, the V gene TRBV7-7; 11 bases agree with TRBD2. Germline CDR1 and CDR2: SSHAT and FNYEAQ (reference sequence). This CDR3 has 15 residues. CDR3 bases: TGTGCCAGCAGCGTAGCGGGAGGGGGTACCGGGGAGCTGTTTTTT. Translated: CASSVAGGGTGELFF. The full variable domain, in which reference TRBV7-7 and TRBJ2-2 provide the parts outside the CDR3, is GAGVSQSPRYKVTKRGQDVTLRCDPISSHATLYWYQQALGQGPEFLTYFNYEAQPDKSGLPSDRFSAERPEGSISTLTIQRTEQRDSAMYRCASSVAGGGTGELFFGEGSRLTVL.

Notes on this clone: The same CDR3 also results from other DNA sequences found in this sample. V usage is TRBV29-1 and J usage is TRBJ1-1, with D possibly being TRBD1 (5 bases). The germline V gene has CDR1 SQVTM and CDR2 ANQGSEA. CDR3 size: 12 residues. Trimming removed 2 bases at V and 1 base at J, with 5 bases between. The CDR3 nucleotides read TGCAGCGTTGAAACAGGGAACACTGAAGCTTTCTTT. This codes for CSVETGNTEAFF.

V is TRBV29-1 and J is TRBJ2-7; 11 bases map to TRBD2. This CDR3 has 12 residues. CDR1 and CDR2 (germline): SQVTM, ANQGSEA. V was pared by 6 bases and J by 2 bases, with 0 bases of the junction left unmatched. CDR3 bases: TGCAGCGTGACTAGCGGGGCCTACGAGCAGTACTTC. Protein product: CSVTSGAYEQYF.

This chain uses TRBV6-4 with TRBJ1-6, with D unresolved. The ends were cut back, 5 bases at V and 7 bases at J, with 6 bases in the middle. The germline V gene encodes CDR1 MRHNA and CDR2 SNTAGT. This CDR3 contains 12 residues. CDR3 bases: TGTGCCAGCAGTACAGAGAATTCACCCCTCCACTTT. It encodes CASSTENSPLHF.

This clone appeared a single time. The gene calls are TRBV7-8 and TRBJ2-1; D gene uncertain. The length of the CDR3 is 14 residues. CDR1 and CDR2 from the germline V gene are SGHVS and FQNEAQ. The ends were cut back, 0 bases at V and 2 bases at J, with 5 bases in the middle. CDR3 amino acids: CASSLAHPYNEQFF. The CDR3, as DNA: TGTGCCAGCAGCTTAGCCCACCCCTACAATGAGCAGTTCTTC.

The CDR3, as DNA: TGTGCCATCAGTGAGGGGATGTCTCTGCCTAACACCGGGGAGCTGTTTTTT. Translating gives CAISEGMSLPNTGELFF. The rearrangement uses TRBV10-3 and TRBJ2-2; D not certain. CDR1 and CDR2 from the germline V gene are ENHRY and SYGVKD. The CDR3 sequence is 17 residues long. Trimming left V 2 bases short and J 2 bases short, with 15 bases between.

The chain has TRBV10-3 and TRBJ2-7, with 7 bases fitting TRBD2. The V segment lost 11 bases and the J segment 3 bases; nucleotides outside the gene matches: 10. This CDR3 has 13 residues. Germline loops: CDR1 ENHRY, CDR2 SYGVKD. The CDR3 spells CALRAGERYEQYF. The CDR3 bases are TGTGCCCTAAGGGCGGGGGAGCGCTACGAGCAGTACTTC.

This chain joins TRBV28 and TRBJ1-1, with a possible D match to TRBD1 (6 bases). The CDR3 spans 13 residues. V gave up 8 bases and J gave up 4 bases, with 14 bases separating them. CDR1 is MDHEN and CDR2 is SYDVKM in the germline V gene. The CDR3 nucleotides read TGTGCCAGCTTATCGGGGGCGGTCACTGAAGCTTTCTTT. This gives the protein CASLSGAVTEAFF. The whole variable domain, remainder taken from reference TRBV28 and TRBJ1-1, is DVKVTQSSRYLVKRTGEKVFLECVQDMDHENMFWYRQDPGLGLRLIYFSYDVKMKEKGDIPEGYSVSREKKERFSLILESASTNQTSMYLCASLSGAVTEAFFGQGTRLTVV.

The rearrangement uses TRBV27 and TRBJ2-5; D possibly corresponds to TRBD1 (6 bases). This CDR3 is built from 14 residues. CDR1 MNHEY and CDR2 SMNVEV come from the germline V gene (reference sequence). V lost 2 bases and J lost 5, with 12 bases in between. This CDR3 reads CASSLRGSGETQYF. CDR3 DNA sequence: TGTGCCAGCAGTTTAAGGGGGTCTGGGGAGACCCAGTACTTC.